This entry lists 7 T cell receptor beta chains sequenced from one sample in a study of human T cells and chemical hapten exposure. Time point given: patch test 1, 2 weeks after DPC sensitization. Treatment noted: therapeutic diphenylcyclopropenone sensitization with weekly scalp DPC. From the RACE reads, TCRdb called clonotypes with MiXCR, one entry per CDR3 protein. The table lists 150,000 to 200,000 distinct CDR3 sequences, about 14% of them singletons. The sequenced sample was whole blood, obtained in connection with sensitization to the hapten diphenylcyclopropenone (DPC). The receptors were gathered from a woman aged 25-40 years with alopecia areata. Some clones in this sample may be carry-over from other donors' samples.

CDR3 DNA sequence: TGTGCCAGCAGCGTAGAGACTAGCACAGATACGCAGTATTTT. Translation gives CASSVETSTDTQYF. V gene TRBV9 combines with J gene TRBJ2-3; D call uncertain. The CDR3 is made up of 14 amino acids. Trimming took 0 bases from V and 0 from J, leaving 5 bases between them. From germline, CDR1 is SGDLS and CDR2 YYNGEE.

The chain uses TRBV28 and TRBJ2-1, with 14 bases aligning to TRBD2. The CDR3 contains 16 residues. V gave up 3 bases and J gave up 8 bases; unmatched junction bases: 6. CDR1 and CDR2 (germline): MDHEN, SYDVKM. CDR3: CASSFTGTSGGYEQFF. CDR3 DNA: TGTGCCAGCAGTTTCACCGGGACTAGCGGGGGTTATGAGCAGTTCTTC.

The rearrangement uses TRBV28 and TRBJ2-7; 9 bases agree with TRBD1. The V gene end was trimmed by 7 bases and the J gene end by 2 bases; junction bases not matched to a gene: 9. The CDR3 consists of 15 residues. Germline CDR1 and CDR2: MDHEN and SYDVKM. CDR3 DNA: TGTGCCAGCACCCTCCCGGGACAGGGAACCTACGAGCAGTACTTC. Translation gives CASTLPGQGTYEQYF.

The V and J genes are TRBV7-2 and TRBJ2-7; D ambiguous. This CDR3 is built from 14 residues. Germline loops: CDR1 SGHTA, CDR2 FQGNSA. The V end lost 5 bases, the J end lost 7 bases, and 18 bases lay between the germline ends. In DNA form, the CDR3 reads TGTGCCAGCAGCACCCGGCGAGTCCCCTGGGAGCAGTACTTC. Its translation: CASSTRRVPWEQYF.

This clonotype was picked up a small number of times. The CDR3 is CSVWDTEAFF. In DNA form, the CDR3 reads TGCAGCGTTTGGGACACTGAAGCTTTCTTT. The V gene is TRBV29-1, the J gene TRBJ1-1; D gene uncertain. Germline V lookup: CDR1 SQVTM, CDR2 ANQGSEA. The V and J ends lost 5 bases and 3 bases respectively, with 4 bases between them. The CDR3 is 10 residues long. Full variable domain (remainder filled in from reference TRBV29-1 and TRBJ1-1): SAVISQKPSRDICQRGTSLTIQCQVDSQVTMMFWYRQQPGQSLTLIATANQGSEATYESGFVIDKFPISRPNLTFSTLTVSNMSPEDSSIYLCSVWDTEAFFGQGTRLTVV.

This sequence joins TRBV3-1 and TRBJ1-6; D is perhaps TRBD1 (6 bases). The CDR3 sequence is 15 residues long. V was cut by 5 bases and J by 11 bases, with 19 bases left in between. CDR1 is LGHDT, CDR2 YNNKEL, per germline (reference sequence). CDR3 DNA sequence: TGTGCCAGCAGCAACCGGGACATCACCTTAGCACCCCTCCACTTT. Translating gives CASSNRDITLAPLHF.

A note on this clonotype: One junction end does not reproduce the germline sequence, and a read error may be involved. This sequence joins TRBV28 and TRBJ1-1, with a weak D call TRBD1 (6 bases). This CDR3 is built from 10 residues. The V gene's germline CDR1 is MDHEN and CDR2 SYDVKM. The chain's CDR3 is CASRGRTAHF. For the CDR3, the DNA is TGTGCCAGCAGGGGACGGACAGCCCACTTT.